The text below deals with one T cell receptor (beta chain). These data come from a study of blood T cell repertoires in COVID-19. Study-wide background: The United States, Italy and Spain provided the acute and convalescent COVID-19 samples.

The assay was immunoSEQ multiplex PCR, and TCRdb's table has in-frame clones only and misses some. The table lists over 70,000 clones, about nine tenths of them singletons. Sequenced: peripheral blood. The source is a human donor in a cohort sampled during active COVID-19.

CDR3 in amino acids: CASSPGQGEYGYTF. CDR3 sequence (DNA): TGTGCCAGCTCACCCGGACAGGGTGAATATGGCTACACCTTC. The V gene is TRBV18, the J gene TRBJ1-2, with TRBD1 matching 8 bases. The germline CDR1 and CDR2 sequences are KGHSH and LQKENI. There are 14 residues in the CDR3. V lost 3 bases and J lost 5; bases outside the gene matches: 5.